The rows below give T cell receptor beta chains drawn from one sample of a study of CD8 T cells in Susac syndrome. Via MiXCR, TCRdb re-called the immunoSEQ multiplex PCR reads, giving one row per CDR3 protein. The sample holds hundreds of thousands of distinct CDR3 sequences; 90% to 97% are singletons and the top ten take under 0.12%. The sample comprised CD4+ T cells from PBMCs. The receptors originated from a human donor with Susac syndrome. Both conserved end residues are part of each CDR3. A D gene is named only where the DNA matches it firmly. Rows may omit the clone size; those that give it use once, few, many or a size class.

clone size	V gene	D gene	J gene	CDR3 protein	CDR3 DNA
-	TRBV30	TRBD2	TRBJ2-1	CAWSTQGLAGVGTYNEQFF	TGTGCCTGGAGTACCCAGGGACTAGCGGGAGTCGGGACTTACAATGAGCAGTTCTTC
-	TRBV29-1	-	TRBJ1-2	CSVAPLQGNYGYTF	TGCAGCGTTGCTCCTTTACAGGGTAACTATGGCTACACCTTC
-	TRBV7-3	-	TRBJ1-3	CASSLTRGGTIYF	TGTGCCAGCAGCTTAACCAGGGGAGGCACCATATATTTT
-	TRBV2	-	TRBJ1-2	CASGSQGTYGYTF	TGTGCCAGCGGATCGCAGGGCACCTATGGCTACACCTTC
-	TRBV20-1	-	TRBJ1-1	CSARGLGRGNTEAFF	TGCAGTGCAAGAGGTCTTGGCAGGGGGAACACTGAAGCTTTCTTT
-	TRBV29-1	TRBD2	TRBJ2-1	CSVGLTSGYNEQFF	TGCAGCGTTGGGTTGACTAGCGGATACAATGAGCAGTTCTTC
once	TRBV20-1	TRBD2	TRBJ2-7	CSARDLREPAIPPHF	TGCAGTGCTAGAGATCTGCGGGAGCCCGCAATCCCCCCTCACTTC
-	TRBV25-1	-	TRBJ1-2	CASSEFEGGYTF	TGTGCCAGCAGTGAATTCGAGGGTGGCTACACCTTC
-	TRBV6-6	-	TRBJ2-1	CASSYSTGLRNEQFF	TGTGCCAGCAGTTACTCGACGGGTTTAAGAAATGAGCAGTTCTTC
-	TRBV6-5	-	TRBJ1-1	CASSARAEAFF	TGTGCCAGCAGCGCTCGGGCTGAAGCTTTCTTT
-	TRBV27	-	TRBJ1-3	CASSLKTGISGNTIYF	TGTGCCAGCAGTCTAAAGACAGGTATCTCTGGAAACACCATATATTTT
-	TRBV9	-	TRBJ2-1	CASSVGSGGNEQFF	TGTGCCAGCAGCGTAGGATCCGGGGGCAATGAGCAGTTCTTC